Shown below are 21 T cell receptor beta chains from a single sample sequenced in a study of blood T cell repertoires in COVID-19. Assay: immunoSEQ multiplex PCR; the TCRdb copy retains only in-frame clones and omits some. Here the sample spans 100,000 to 150,000 clones, 65% to 90% being singletons. The specimen was peripheral blood. The receptor set was obtained from a woman aged 80 or over with acute or convalescent COVID-19.

The chain couples TRBV19 to TRBJ1-5, with a possible D match to TRBD1 (6 bases). V was pared by 1 base and J by 7 bases, with 17 bases between. This CDR3 has 16 amino acids. Per the germline V gene, CDR1 is LNHDA and CDR2 is SQIVND (reference sequence). The CDR3 sequence: CASSIAGARREQPQHF. The CDR3 DNA sequence: TGTGCCAGTAGTATAGCAGGGGCCCGCAGGGAGCAGCCCCAGCATTTT.

The gene calls are TRBV1 and TRBJ1-5. TRBV1 represents a pseudogene. The length of the CDR3 is 16 residues. The CDR3 is CTSSPRTAVWFQPQHF. In DNA form, the CDR3 reads TGCACCAGCAGCCCCCGGACTGCCGTATGGTTCCAGCCCCAGCATTTT.

To note about this clone: A much larger clone is a single base away; this may be a read error. Other DNA sequences in the sample encode the same CDR3. This sequence joins TRBV28 and TRBJ1-2; D uncertain. The germline V and J ends were trimmed by 6 bases and 3 bases, with 8 bases remaining between them. The CDR3 runs to 12 residues. The germline V gene encodes CDR1 MDHEN and CDR2 SYDVKM. CDR3 residues: CASSLSDYGYTF. CDR3 nucleotide sequence: TGTGCCAGCAGCCTATCTGACTATGGCTACACCTTC.

The chain carries TRBV2 and TRBJ1-2; D unresolved. There are 14 residues in the CDR3. The V gene lost 6 bases and the J gene lost 7 bases, with 18 bases spanning the gap. Germline lookup yields CDR1 SNHLY and CDR2 FYNNEI. The CDR3 spells CASRLAGQSTGYTF. For the CDR3, the DNA is TGTGCCAGCAGATTGGCTGGGCAAAGTACTGGCTACACCTTC.

This clone was counted between two and nine times. V is TRBV6-6 and J is TRBJ2-7; 7 bases are shared with TRBD1. V shed 6 bases, J shed 4 bases, and the junction held 6 bases outside the gene matches. There are 13 residues in the CDR3. Looked up from germline, CDR1 is MNHNY and CDR2 is SVGAGI (reference sequence). DNA for the CDR3: TGTGCCAGCAGCCAAAAGACAGGGTACGAGCAGTACGTC. Its protein is CASSQKTGYEQYV.

The chain joins TRBV19 to TRBJ2-6, with 7 bases lining up with TRBD1. The CDR3 extends over 18 amino acids. The germline CDR1 and CDR2 sequences are LNHDA and SQIVND (reference sequence). With 1 base clipped from V and 0 bases from J, the junction kept 6 bases outside the gene matches. The CDR3 region is CASSIVRTGASGANVLTF. In nucleotides, the CDR3 is TGTGCCAGTAGTATAGTTAGGACAGGAGCCTCTGGGGCCAACGTCCTGACTTTC.

The chain has TRBV5-5 and TRBJ1-6; the D gene is possibly TRBD1 (6 bases). Germline V gene lookup returns CDR1 SGHKS and CDR2 YYEKEE (reference sequence). CDR3 length: 15 amino acids. Trimming left V 4 bases short and J 6 bases short, with 14 bases between. The CDR3 spells CASSPGGLRNSPLHF. CDR3 coding DNA: TGTGCCAGCAGCCCTGGGGGCTTACGTAATTCACCCCTCCACTTT.

This clone was seen a single time. CDR3 sequence reads: CASSRIGGNQVGEAFF. The CDR3 DNA reads as TGCGCCAGCAGCCGGATCGGGGGGAACCAAGTAGGGGAAGCTTTCTTT. The chain couples TRBV4-3 to TRBJ1-1, with TRBD1 as a possible D gene (5 bases). The V end was cut by 4 bases, the J end by 8 bases, with 23 bases between. Germline CDR1 and CDR2: LGHNA and YSLEER. The CDR3 totals 16 residues.

The chain couples TRBV5-1 to TRBJ1-1, with D hard to call. CDR3 length: 15 amino acids. V was shortened by 2 bases and J by 1 base, with 12 bases between the two germline ends. Germline-derived CDR1 and CDR2 are SGHRS and YFSETQ. CDR3 sequence reads: CASSLAGSGNTEAFF. CDR3 bases: TGCGCCAGCAGCTTAGCTGGGAGCGGGAACACTGAAGCTTTCTTT.

This chain links TRBV6-4 with TRBJ1-6; D gene uncertain. The CDR3 spans 14 residues. Trimming pared 0 bases from V and 7 bases from J, leaving 7 bases between. From germline, CDR1 is MRHNA and CDR2 SNTAGT. CDR3 DNA sequence: TGTGCCAGCAGTGACTCGATCGGGAATTCACCCCTCCACTTT. Encoded protein: CASSDSIGNSPLHF.

The V call is TRBV5-5, the J call TRBJ2-2; 7 bases are a match to TRBD2. In germline, CDR1 is SGHKS, CDR2 YYEKEE (reference sequence). With 0 bases clipped from V and 4 bases from J, the junction kept 6 bases outside the gene matches. The CDR3 covers 16 residues. The CDR3 DNA sequence: TGTGCCAGCAGCTTGGCTTTGTGGGGGGGCACCGGGGAGCTGTTTTTT. It is translated as CASSLALWGGTGELFF.

The genes are TRBV12-5 and TRBJ1-1; D might be TRBD1 (5 bases). Germline V gene sequence: CDR1 LGHNT, CDR2 FRNRAP. The CDR3 sequence is 14 residues long. The ends were cut back, 2 bases at V and 0 bases at J, with 7 bases in the middle. The CDR3 protein is CASGLTGLNTEAFF. CDR3 in DNA: TGTGCTAGTGGTTTGACAGGTTTGAACACTGAAGCTTTCTTT.

The J gene is TRBJ1-1, the V gene TRBV6-6; possibly TRBD1 for D (5 bases). V was cut by 3 bases and J by 4 bases, with 12 bases left in between. The length of the CDR3 is 14 residues. Germline loops: CDR1 MNHNY, CDR2 SVGAGI (reference sequence). The CDR3 is CASSYGWGVTEAFF. CDR3 in DNA: TGTGCCAGCAGTTATGGGTGGGGGGTCACTGAAGCTTTCTTT.

V gene TRBV6-1 combines with J gene TRBJ2-7, with D possibly being TRBD1 (6 bases). The CDR3 extends over 15 amino acids. Germline V gives CDR1 MNHNS, CDR2 SASEGT. V was shortened by 2 bases and J by 1 base, with 12 bases between the two germline ends. Here the CDR3 reads CASSEYLGQSYEQYF. The CDR3 coding sequence is TGTGCCAGCAGTGAATATCTCGGACAGTCCTACGAGCAGTACTTC.

The chain recombines TRBV18 with TRBJ1-6; no definite D call. The germline V gene has CDR1 KGHSH and CDR2 LQKENI. Trimming removed 1 base from V and 2 bases from J, with 9 bases in between. The CDR3 has 16 amino acids. CDR3 bases: TGTGCCAGCTCACCACTCGGGGTTACCTATAATTCACCCCTCCACTTT. Protein sequence: CASSPLGVTYNSPLHF.

The rearrangement uses TRBV28 and TRBJ1-1, with a tentative D call TRBD1 (5 bases). V lost 5 bases and J lost 5, with 18 bases in between. This CDR3 has 15 amino acids. Germline assignment: CDR1 MDHEN and CDR2 SYDVKM. The CDR3 DNA reads TGTGCCAGCAGTCCCCCCGGGGGGTTCTGGACTGAAGCTTTCTTT. As protein: CASSPPGGFWTEAFF.

V usage is TRBV11-2 and J usage is TRBJ1-4; 10 bases line up with TRBD1. CDR1 SGHAT and CDR2 FQNNGV come from the germline V gene. With 1 base clipped from V and 3 bases from J, the junction kept 11 bases outside the gene matches. The CDR3 has 19 amino acids. This chain's CDR3 is CASSLGYRQGADANEKLFF. CDR3 in DNA: TGTGCCAGCAGCTTAGGGTATCGACAGGGGGCAGATGCTAATGAAAAACTGTTTTTT.

The chain carries TRBV10-3 and TRBJ1-1, with 8 bases fitting TRBD1. Unmatched junction bases numbered 6, after V lost 10 bases and J lost 2 bases. The CDR3 loop spans 13 amino acids. Germline V gene lookup returns CDR1 ENHRY and CDR2 SYGVKD. This chain's CDR3 is CATDGTGNTEAFF. CDR3 DNA: TGTGCCACCGATGGGACAGGAAACACTGAAGCTTTCTTT.

This chain joins TRBV7-3 and TRBJ1-2; possibly TRBD1 for D (6 bases). The CDR3 has 19 amino acids. Trimming left V 5 bases short and J 4 bases short, with 29 bases between. Germline assignment: CDR1 SGHTA and CDR2 FQGTGA. In DNA, the CDR3 is TGTGCCAGCAGCCTAAGGGGGGGGACACCCTCGAGCCGACGCTATGGCTACACCTTC. Translated: CASSLRGGTPSSRRYGYTF.

The CDR3: CASSGVGSSYNSPLHF. CDR3 DNA sequence: TGTGCCAGCAGTGGGGTCGGGTCCTCCTATAATTCACCCCTCCACTTT. J is TRBJ1-6 and V is TRBV2, with no clear D. The V gene lost 4 bases and the J gene lost 0 bases, with 10 bases spanning the gap. In germline, CDR1 is SNHLY, CDR2 FYNNEI. CDR3 size: 16 residues.

The chain has TRBV5-1 and TRBJ1-1; possibly TRBD1 for D (5 bases). The CDR3 extends over 17 amino acids. Trimming took off 6 bases at V and 4 bases at J, with 25 bases between the two ends. The germline V gene has CDR1 SGHRS and CDR2 YFSETQ. Here the CDR3 DNA reads TGCGCCAGCACATCCCAGGTAGTCGGTCTGGGGGGCACTGAAGCTTTCTTT. Translated: CASTSQVVGLGGTEAFF.